Listed below are T cell receptor beta chains from one sample, sequenced in a study of blood T cells in healthy people across ages. TCRdb reprocessed the 5' RACE reads with MiXCR, giving one entry per CDR3 protein. This sample yields just over 800,000 distinct CDR3 sequences, of which approximately 65% are seen a single time; 25% to 35% belongs to the top ten. The specimen was blood. The receptors derive from a man between 25 and 39 years old in good health. Both conserved end residues are part of each CDR3. The D gene is left open where the match is weak. Only part of the rows carry a size: once, few, many, or a class if the clone is expanded.

V	J	D	size	DNA	CDR3
TRBV7-3	TRBJ2-7	TRBD2	NA	TGTGCCAGCAGCTGGCGACCTGGCGGGGGGGCAAATGAGCAGTACTTC	CASSWRPGGGANEQYF
TRBV5-8	TRBJ1-4	NA	NA	TGTGCCAGCAGCTTGGTTCAGGGAGGTGAAAAACTGTTTTTT	CASSLVQGGEKLFF
TRBV12-3/TRBV12-4	TRBJ2-7	TRBD1	NA	TGTGCCAGCAGTTTAGGGGCAGGGGGCGTCAGGCACGAGCAGTACTTC	CASSLGAGGVRHEQYF
TRBV6-5	TRBJ2-1	TRBD1	NA	TGTGCCAGCAGTTCACAGGGGTGGAATGAGCAGTTCTTC	CASSSQGWNEQFF
TRBV6-1	TRBJ1-1	NA	NA	TGTGCCAGCAGTGAAGGAGAGTATGAGTTCACGGCTGAAGCTTTCTTT	CASSEGEYEFTAEAFF
TRBV4-3	TRBJ2-7	NA	NA	TGCGCCGGCAGCCAAGGATCAGGGAGCTACGAGCAGTACTTC	CAGSQGSGSYEQYF
TRBV10-3	TRBJ2-1	TRBD1	NA	TGTGCCACGACACGACAGGGGCGTAGGTACAATGAGCAGTTCTTC	CATTRQGRRYNEQFF
TRBV12-3/TRBV12-4	TRBJ2-6	TRBD2	NA	TGTGCCAGCAGCCCTACCACTAGCGGGGGGGCTCCTGGGGCCAACGTCCTGACTTTC	CASSPTTSGGAPGANVLTF
TRBV5-6	TRBJ2-1	NA	NA	TGTGCCAGCAGCTTGGATCCCTCGGGCTACAATGAGCAGTTCTTC	CASSLDPSGYNEQFF
TRBV28	TRBJ1-1	TRBD1	NA	TGTGCCAGCAGTTTATTCGGTAGGGGACAGGGAAGCTTGAACACTGAAGCTTTCTTT	CASSLFGRGQGSLNTEAFF
TRBV4-3	TRBJ2-7	NA	NA	TGCGCCAGCAGCCAAGACACCGCGGACGGAACCTACGAGCAGTACTTC	CASSQDTADGTYEQYF
TRBV28	TRBJ1-5	NA	NA	TGTGCCAGCAGCGTCGGCGGGGCGATCAATCAGCCCCAGCATTTT	CASSVGGAINQPQHF
TRBV5-4	TRBJ2-1	NA	NA	TGTGCCAGCAGCTTGGTGACCTACAATGAGCAGTTCTTC	CASSLVTYNEQFF
TRBV12-3/TRBV12-4	TRBJ2-7	TRBD1	few	TGTGCCAGCAGTCACGGACAGGTCAACGAGCAGTACTTC	CASSHGQVNEQYF
TRBV7-2	TRBJ1-2	NA	once	TGTGCCAGCAGCTTACAGGGCATAGATGGCCACACCTTC	CASSLQGIDGHTF
TRBV10-3	TRBJ2-7	NA	NA	TGTGCCATCAGTGAGTCGGGGACGGGGAGCCACTACGAGCAGTACTTC	CAISESGTGSHYEQYF
TRBV21-1	TRBJ2-7	NA	NA	TGTGCCAGCGCTCAGGACGGGTCGGGACGTTTCCACGAGCAGTACTTC	CASAQDGSGRFHEQYF
TRBV20-1	TRBJ2-1	TRBD2	NA	TGCAGTGCTCCCCTGGGAGGGAGCTCCTACAATGAGCAGTTCTTC	CSAPLGGSSYNEQFF
TRBV7-2	TRBJ2-1	NA	NA	TGTGCCAGCAGTTCCTTCGGGGGTGAGCAGTTCTTC	CASSSFGGEQFF
TRBV4-3	TRBJ2-1	TRBD2	NA	TGCGCCAGCAGCCAACTGGAGCTAGCGGGGGCGAAGCAGTTCTTC	CASSQLELAGAKQFF
TRBV29-1	TRBJ2-2	NA	NA	TGCAGCGCTGGACTGGGCGCCGGGGAGCTGTTTTTT	CSAGLGAGELFF
TRBV4-1	TRBJ2-7	TRBD1	NA	TGCGCCAGCAGCCTACGGGACGGACAGGGCCTCTACGAGCAGTACTTC	CASSLRDGQGLYEQYF
TRBV27	TRBJ2-2	TRBD2	NA	TGTGCCAGCAGCGTGACTAGCGGGGCGACCGGGGAGCTGTTTTTT	CASSVTSGATGELFF
TRBV28	TRBJ1-5	TRBD1	NA	TGTGCCAGCAGTCCTATGACAGGGGGCAATCAGCCCCAGCATTTT	CASSPMTGGNQPQHF
TRBV9	TRBJ2-2	TRBD1	NA	TGTGCCAGCAGACCACAGGGGCCCTACACCGGGGAGCTGTTTTTT	CASRPQGPYTGELFF
TRBV20-1	TRBJ2-1	TRBD2	NA	TGCAGTGCTTTACCTCTAGCGGGGGCCCCTAATGAGCAGTTCTTC	CSALPLAGAPNEQFF
TRBV29-1	TRBJ2-3	TRBD2	NA	TGCAGCGGGAGCGGGACGACGGATACGCAGTATTTT	CSGSGTTDTQYF
TRBV9	TRBJ2-1	NA	NA	TGTGCCAGCAGCGTAGCCAGTGAGCAGTTCTTC	CASSVASEQFF
TRBV10-3	TRBJ2-4	NA	few	TGTGCCACCGGGACGGCAGGCAAAAACATTCAGTACTTC	CATGTAGKNIQYF
TRBV5-1	TRBJ2-5	NA	few	TGCGCCAGCAGCTTGTCTAGCAGTCTCCAAGAGACCCAGTACTTC	CASSLSSSLQETQYF
TRBV7-2	TRBJ2-7	NA	NA	TGTGCCAGCAGTAGCGACAGGACCGTCCTCTACGAGCAGTACTTC	CASSSDRTVLYEQYF
TRBV6-5	TRBJ2-5	NA	NA	TGTGCCAGCAGTTACGGCGGGACGCTCGGGAAAGAGACCCAGTACTTC	CASSYGGTLGKETQYF
TRBV4-2	TRBJ1-2	NA	NA	TGTGCCAGCAGCCAAGAACCCGGTGGGAACTATGGCTACACCTTC	CASSQEPGGNYGYTF
TRBV28	TRBJ2-3	TRBD2	NA	TGTGCCAGCGGGCTGGGGGGGGAGGTGGTCACAGATACGCAGTATTTT	CASGLGGEVVTDTQYF
TRBV5-1	TRBJ2-5	NA	NA	TGCGCCAGCAGCTTGATCCCCGCGGAAGAGACCCAGTACTTC	CASSLIPAEETQYF
TRBV4-3	TRBJ2-2	NA	NA	TGCGCCAGCAGCCAAAGTAGGGGGTGGACCGGGGAGCTGTTTTTT	CASSQSRGWTGELFF
TRBV14	TRBJ1-4	NA	NA	TGTGCCAGCAGCCAACGGGGGGCCGAAAAACTGTTTTTT	CASSQRGAEKLFF
TRBV6-2/TRBV6-3	TRBJ1-2	TRBD1	NA	TGTGCCAGCAGCCAAGCCCGAGGGGGCGCAGGTGGCTACACCTTC	CASSQARGGAGGYTF
TRBV20-1	TRBJ1-5	TRBD1	once	TGCAGTGCTACGGGACAGGGGTATGGCAATCAGCCCCAGCATTTT	CSATGQGYGNQPQHF
TRBV6-2/TRBV6-3	TRBJ2-7	NA	NA	TGTGCCAGCAAAAACGGACAGTCCTACGAGCAGTACTTC	CASKNGQSYEQYF